The subject of this entry is one T cell receptor (beta chain). Amplification used 60 Vbeta primers and 13 Jbeta primers. TCRdb's copy holds only in-frame clones and misses some; the assay was immunoSEQ multiplex PCR. The sample carries approximately 150,000 clones, about 80% recorded once. This sample was included in a study of cytomegalovirus exposure and HLA in healthy donors. This CDR3 contains 12 residues. CDR1 and CDR2 (germline): LNHDA, SQIVND (reference sequence). The V end was cut by 5 bases, the J end by 2 bases, with 7 bases between. The sequenced sample consisted of PBMCs. This clonotype was sampled from a woman between 40 and 55 years old in good health and CMV-seronegative. V is TRBV19 and J is TRBJ2-7; the D gene is possibly TRBD1 (6 bases). CDR3 loop: CASSGQTYEQYF. The CDR3, as DNA: TGTGCCAGTAGTGGACAGACCTACGAGCAGTACTTC.